This T cell receptor (beta chain) derives from a study of T-cell memory formation after mild COVID-19. Study-level results: Clones that contracted from day 15 to 85 were balanced CD4/CD8, while later expanders leaned CD4+. Shrinking CD4+ clones were chiefly CM and EM; CD8+ ones were chiefly EMRA.

As concerns this clonotype: Its target is not known.

5'RACE with constant-segment primers built TCRalpha and TCRbeta cDNA libraries with UMIs. In TCRdb, the 5' RACE reads were re-called with MiXCR into one record per CDR3 protein. The table has approximately 410,000 distinct CDR3 sequences, more than 20% seen once; the top ten hold about 12%. Per the germline V gene, CDR1 is DFQATT and CDR2 is SNEGSKA (reference sequence). CDR3 length equals 14 residues. The trim removed 3 bases at V and 0 bases at J, leaving 1 base unmatched. The specimen was PBMCs or a T cell subset sorted from them (not recorded which). The V and J genes are TRBV20-1 and TRBJ2-5; the match to TRBD2 covers 10 bases. The sequence was obtained from an adult woman who had mild COVID-19 (a few samples of this study predate the infection). Cell type and time point are not known. In nucleotides, the CDR3 is TGCAGTGCTAGGACTAGCGGGCACCAAGAGACCCAGTACTTC. This sequence encodes CSARTSGHQETQYF.